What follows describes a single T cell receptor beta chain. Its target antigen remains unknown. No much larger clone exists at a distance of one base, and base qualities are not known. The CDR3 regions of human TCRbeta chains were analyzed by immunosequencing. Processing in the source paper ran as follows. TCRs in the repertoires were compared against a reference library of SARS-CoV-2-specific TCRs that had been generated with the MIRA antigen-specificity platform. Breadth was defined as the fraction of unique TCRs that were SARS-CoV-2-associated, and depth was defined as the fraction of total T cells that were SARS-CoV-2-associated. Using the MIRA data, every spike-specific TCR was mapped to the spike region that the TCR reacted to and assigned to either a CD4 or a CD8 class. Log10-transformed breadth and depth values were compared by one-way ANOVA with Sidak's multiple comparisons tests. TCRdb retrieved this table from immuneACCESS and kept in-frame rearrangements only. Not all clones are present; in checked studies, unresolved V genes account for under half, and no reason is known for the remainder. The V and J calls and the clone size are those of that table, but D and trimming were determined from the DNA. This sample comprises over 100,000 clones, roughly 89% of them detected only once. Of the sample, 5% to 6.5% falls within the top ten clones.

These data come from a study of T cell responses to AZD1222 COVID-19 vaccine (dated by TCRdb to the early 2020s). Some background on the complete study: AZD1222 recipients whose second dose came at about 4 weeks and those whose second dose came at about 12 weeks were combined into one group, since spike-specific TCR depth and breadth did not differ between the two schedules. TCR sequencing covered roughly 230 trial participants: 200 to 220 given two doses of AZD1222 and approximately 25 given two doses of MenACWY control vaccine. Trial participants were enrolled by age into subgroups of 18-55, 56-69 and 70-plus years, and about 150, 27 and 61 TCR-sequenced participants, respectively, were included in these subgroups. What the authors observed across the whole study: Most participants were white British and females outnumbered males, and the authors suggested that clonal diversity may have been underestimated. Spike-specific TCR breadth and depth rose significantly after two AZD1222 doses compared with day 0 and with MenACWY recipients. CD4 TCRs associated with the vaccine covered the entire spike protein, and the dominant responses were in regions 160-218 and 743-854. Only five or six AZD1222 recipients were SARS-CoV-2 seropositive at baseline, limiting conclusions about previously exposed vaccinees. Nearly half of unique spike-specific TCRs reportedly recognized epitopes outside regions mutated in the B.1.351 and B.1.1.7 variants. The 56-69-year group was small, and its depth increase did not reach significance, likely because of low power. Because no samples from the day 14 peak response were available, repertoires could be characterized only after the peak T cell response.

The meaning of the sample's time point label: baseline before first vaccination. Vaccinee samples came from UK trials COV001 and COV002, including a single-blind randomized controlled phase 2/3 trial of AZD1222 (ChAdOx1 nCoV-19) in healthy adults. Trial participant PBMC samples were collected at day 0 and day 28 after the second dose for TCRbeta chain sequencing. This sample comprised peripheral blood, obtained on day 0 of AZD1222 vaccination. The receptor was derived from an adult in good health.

The sequence in DNA is TGTGCCAGCAGTCTTACAGGGGTGGGAAAACTGTTTTTT. The resulting protein is CASSLTGVGKLFF. The V gene is TRBV7-9 and the J gene is TRBJ1-4; a stretch of 7 junction bases matches TRBD1. The junction shows trimming of 6 bases on V and 10 bases on J, and the gene matches do not reach 8 bases of it. The germline V gene (reference sequence) provides CDR1 SEHNR and CDR2 FQNEAQ. The CDR3 goes from the cysteine to the phenylalanine over 13 residues. Only the CDR3 DNA is retained, 39 bases long and in frame from the first base.